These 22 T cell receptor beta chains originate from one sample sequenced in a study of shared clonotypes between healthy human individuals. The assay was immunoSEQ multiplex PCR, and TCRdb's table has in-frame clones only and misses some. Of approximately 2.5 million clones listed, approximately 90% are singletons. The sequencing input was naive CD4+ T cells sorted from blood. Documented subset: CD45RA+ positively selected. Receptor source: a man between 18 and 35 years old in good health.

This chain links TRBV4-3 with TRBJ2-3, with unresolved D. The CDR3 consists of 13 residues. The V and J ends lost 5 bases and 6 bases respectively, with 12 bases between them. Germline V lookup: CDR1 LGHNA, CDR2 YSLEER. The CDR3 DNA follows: TGCGCCAGCAGCGAAGTCATCAGGGATACGCAGTATTTT. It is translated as CASSEVIRDTQYF.

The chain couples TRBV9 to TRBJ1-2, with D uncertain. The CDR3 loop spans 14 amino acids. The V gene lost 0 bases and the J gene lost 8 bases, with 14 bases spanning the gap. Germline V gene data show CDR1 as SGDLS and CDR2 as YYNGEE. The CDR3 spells CASSVAPDVGGYTF. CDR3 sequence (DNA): TGTGCCAGCAGCGTAGCTCCGGACGTAGGAGGCTACACCTTC.

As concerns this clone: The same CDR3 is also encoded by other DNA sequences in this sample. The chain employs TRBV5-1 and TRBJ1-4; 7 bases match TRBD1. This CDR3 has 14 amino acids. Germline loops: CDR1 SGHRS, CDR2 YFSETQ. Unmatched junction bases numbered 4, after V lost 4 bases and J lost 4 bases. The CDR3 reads CASSPGQSNEKLFF. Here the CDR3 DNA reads TGCGCCAGCAGCCCGGGACAGAGTAATGAAAAACTGTTTTTT.

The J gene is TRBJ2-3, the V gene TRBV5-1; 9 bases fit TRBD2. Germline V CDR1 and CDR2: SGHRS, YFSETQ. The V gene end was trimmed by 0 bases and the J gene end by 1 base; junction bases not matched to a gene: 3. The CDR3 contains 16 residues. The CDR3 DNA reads TGCGCCAGCAGCTTGGGCCGGACTAGCGGCACAGATACGCAGTATTTT. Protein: CASSLGRTSGTDTQYF.

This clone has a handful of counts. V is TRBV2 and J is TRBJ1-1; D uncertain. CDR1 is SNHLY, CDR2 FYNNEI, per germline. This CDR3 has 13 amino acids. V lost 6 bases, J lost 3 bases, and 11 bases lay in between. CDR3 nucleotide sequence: TGTGCCAGCAGCTCTACAGCGTACACTGAAGCTTTCTTT. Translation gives CASSSTAYTEAFF.

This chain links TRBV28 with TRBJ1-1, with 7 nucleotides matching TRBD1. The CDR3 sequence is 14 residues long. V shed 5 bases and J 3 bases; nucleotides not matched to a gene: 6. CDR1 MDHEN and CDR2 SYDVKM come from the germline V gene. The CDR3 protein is CASSPPDRDTEAFF. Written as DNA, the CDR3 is TGTGCCAGCAGTCCTCCTGACAGGGACACTGAAGCTTTCTTT.

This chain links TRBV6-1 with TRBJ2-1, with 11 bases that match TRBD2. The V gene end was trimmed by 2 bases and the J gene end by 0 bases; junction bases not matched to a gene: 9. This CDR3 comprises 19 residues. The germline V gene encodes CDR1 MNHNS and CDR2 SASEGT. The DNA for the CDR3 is TGTGCCAGCAGTGAACTAGCGGGAGGAATCTTAAGCTCCTACAATGAGCAGTTCTTC. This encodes CASSELAGGILSSYNEQFF.

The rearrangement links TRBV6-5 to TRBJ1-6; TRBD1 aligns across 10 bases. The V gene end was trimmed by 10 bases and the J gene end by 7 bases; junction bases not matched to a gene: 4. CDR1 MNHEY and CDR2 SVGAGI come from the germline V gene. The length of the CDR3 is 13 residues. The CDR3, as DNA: TGTGCCACTAAGGGACAGGGGAATTCACCCCTCCACTTT. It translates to CATKGQGNSPLHF.

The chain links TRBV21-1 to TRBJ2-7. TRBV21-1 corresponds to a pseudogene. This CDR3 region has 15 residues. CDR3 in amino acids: CASSKWAGSSYEQYF. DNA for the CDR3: TGTGCCAGCAGCAAATGGGCAGGGAGCTCCTACGAGCAGTACTTC.

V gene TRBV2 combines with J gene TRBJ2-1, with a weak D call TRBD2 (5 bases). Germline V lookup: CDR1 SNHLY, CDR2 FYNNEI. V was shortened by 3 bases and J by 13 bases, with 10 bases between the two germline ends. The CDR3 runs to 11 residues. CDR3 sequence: CASSESGKQFF. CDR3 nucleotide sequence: TGTGCCAGCAGTGAGTCGGGAAAACAGTTCTTC. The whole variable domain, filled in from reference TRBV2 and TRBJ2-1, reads EPEVTQTPSHQVTQMGQEVILRCVPISNHLYFYWYRQILGQKVEFLVSFYNNEISEKSEIFDDQFSVERPDGSNFTLKIRSTKLEDSAMYFCASSESGKQFFGPGTRLTVL.

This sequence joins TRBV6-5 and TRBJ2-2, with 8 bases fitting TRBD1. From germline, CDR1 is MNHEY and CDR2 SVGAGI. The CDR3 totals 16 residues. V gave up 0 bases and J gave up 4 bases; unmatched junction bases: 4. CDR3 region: CASSYSGQGFTGELFF. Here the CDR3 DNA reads TGTGCCAGCAGTTACTCTGGACAGGGTTTCACCGGGGAGCTGTTTTTT.

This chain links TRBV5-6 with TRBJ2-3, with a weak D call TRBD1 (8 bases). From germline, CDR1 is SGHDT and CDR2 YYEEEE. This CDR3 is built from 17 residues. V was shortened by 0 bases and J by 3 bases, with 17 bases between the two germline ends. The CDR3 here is CASSLGDYRGSTDTQYF. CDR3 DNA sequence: TGTGCCAGCAGCTTGGGGGACTACAGGGGGTCTACAGATACGCAGTATTTT.

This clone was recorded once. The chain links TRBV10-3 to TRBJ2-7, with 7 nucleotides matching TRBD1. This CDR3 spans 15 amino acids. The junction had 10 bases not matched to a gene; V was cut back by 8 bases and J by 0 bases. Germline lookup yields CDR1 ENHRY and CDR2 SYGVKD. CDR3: CAISWTGPSSYEQYF. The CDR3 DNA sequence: TGTGCCATCTCTTGGACAGGCCCGAGCTCCTACGAGCAGTACTTC.

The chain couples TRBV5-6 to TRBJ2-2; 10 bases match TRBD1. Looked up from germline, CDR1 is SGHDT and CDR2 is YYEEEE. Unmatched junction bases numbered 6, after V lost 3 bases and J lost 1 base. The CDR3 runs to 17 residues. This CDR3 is CASSSDRGNGNTGELFF. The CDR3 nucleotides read TGTGCCAGCAGCTCGGACAGGGGGAACGGGAACACCGGGGAGCTGTTTTTT. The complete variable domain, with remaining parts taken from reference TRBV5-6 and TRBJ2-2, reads DAGVTQSPTHLIKTRGQQVTLRCSPKSGHDTVSWYQQALGQGPQFIFQYYEEEERQRGNFPDRFSGHQFPNYSSELNVNALLLGDSALYLCASSSDRGNGNTGELFFGEGSRLTVL.

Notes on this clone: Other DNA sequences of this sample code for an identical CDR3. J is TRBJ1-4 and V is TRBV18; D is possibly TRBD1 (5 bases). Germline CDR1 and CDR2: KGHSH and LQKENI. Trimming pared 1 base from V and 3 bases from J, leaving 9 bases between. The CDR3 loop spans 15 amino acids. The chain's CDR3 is CASSPREGSNEKLFF. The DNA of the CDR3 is TGTGCCAGCTCACCACGAGAGGGGTCTAATGAAAAACTGTTTTTT.

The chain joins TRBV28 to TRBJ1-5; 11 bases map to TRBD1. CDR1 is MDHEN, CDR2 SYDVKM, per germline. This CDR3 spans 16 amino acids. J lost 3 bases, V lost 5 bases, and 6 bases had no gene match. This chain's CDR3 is CASSPSDRGPNQPQHF. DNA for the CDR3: TGTGCCAGCAGTCCTTCGGACAGGGGGCCCAATCAGCCCCAGCATTTT.

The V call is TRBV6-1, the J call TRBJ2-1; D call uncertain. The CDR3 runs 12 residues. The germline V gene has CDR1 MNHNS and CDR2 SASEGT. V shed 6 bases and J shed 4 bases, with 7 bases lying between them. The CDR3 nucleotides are TGTGCCAGCAGCGCCTGGTACAATGAGCAGTTCTTC. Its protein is CASSAWYNEQFF.

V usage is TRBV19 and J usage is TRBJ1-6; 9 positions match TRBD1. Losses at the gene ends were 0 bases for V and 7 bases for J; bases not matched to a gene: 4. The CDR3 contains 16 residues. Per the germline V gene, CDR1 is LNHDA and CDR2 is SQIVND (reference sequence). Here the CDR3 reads CASSIEGTGKNSPLHF. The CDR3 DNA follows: TGTGCCAGTAGTATAGAAGGGACAGGGAAGAATTCACCCCTCCACTTT. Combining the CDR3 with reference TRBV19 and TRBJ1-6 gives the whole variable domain DGGITQSPKYLFRKEGQNVTLSCEQNLNHDAMYWYRQDPGQGLRLIYYSQIVNDFQKGDIAEGYSVSREKKESFPLTVTSAQKNPTAFYLCASSIEGTGKNSPLHFGNGTRLTVT.

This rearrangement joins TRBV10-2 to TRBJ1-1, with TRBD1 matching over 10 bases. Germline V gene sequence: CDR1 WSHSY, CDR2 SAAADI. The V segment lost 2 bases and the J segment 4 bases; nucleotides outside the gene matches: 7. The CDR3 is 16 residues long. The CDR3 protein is CASSEGTGETLTEAFF. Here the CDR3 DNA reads TGCGCCAGCAGTGAGGGGACAGGGGAGACACTCACTGAAGCTTTCTTT.

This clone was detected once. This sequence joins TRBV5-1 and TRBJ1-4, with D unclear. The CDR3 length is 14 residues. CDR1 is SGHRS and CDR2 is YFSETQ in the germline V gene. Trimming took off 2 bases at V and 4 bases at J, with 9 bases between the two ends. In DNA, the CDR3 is TGCGCCAGCAGCTTTGAAGGGAATAATGAAAAACTGTTTTTT. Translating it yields CASSFEGNNEKLFF. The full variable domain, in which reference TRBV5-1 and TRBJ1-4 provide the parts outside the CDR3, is KAGVTQTPRYLIKTRGQQVTLSCSPISGHRSVSWYQQTPGQGLQFLFEYFSETQRNKGNFPGRFSGRQFSNSRSEMNVSTLELGDSALYLCASSFEGNNEKLFFGSGTQLSVL.

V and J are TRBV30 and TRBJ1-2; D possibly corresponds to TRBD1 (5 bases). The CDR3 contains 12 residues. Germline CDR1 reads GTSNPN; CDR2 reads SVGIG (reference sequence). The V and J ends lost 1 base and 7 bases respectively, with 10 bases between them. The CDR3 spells CAWSGQMGGYTF. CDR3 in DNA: TGTGCCTGGAGTGGACAGATGGGTGGCTACACCTTC. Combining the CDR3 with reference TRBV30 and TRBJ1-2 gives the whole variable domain SQTIHQWPATLVQPVGSPLSLECTVEGTSNPNLYWYRQAAGRGLQLLFYSVGIGQISSEVPQNLSASRPQDRQFILSSKKLLLSDSGFYLCAWSGQMGGYTFGSGTRLTVV.

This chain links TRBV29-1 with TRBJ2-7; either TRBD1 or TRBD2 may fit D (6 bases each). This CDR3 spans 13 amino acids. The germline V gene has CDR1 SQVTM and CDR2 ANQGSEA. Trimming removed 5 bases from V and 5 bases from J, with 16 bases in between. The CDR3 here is CSVSLWGADEQYF. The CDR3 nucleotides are TGCAGCGTTTCCCTCTGGGGGGCAGACGAGCAGTACTTC.